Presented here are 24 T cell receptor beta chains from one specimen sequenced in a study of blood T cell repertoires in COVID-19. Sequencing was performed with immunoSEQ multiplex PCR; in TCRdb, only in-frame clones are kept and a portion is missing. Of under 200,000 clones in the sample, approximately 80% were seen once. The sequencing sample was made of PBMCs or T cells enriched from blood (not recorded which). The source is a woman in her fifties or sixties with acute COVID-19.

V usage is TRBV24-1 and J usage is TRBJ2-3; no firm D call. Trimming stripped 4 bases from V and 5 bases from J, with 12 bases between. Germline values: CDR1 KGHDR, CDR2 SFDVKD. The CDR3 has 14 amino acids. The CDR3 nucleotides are TGTGCCACCAGTGACGCAGGCCGGAAAGATACGCAGTATTTT. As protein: CATSDAGRKDTQYF.

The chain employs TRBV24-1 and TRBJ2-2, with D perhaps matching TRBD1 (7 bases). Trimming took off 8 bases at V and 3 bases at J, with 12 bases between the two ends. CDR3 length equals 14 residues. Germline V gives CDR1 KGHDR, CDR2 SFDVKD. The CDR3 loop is CATTGGGDTGELFF. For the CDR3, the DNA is TGTGCCACCACCGGAGGGGGCGACACCGGGGAGCTGTTTTTT.

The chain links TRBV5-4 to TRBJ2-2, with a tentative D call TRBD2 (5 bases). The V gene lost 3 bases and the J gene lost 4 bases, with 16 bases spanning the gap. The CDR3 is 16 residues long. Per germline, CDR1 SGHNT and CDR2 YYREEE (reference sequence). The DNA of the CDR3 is TGTGCCAGCAGCTCCCCCGGCTGGGGAGCCACCGGGGAGCTGTTTTTT. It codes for CASSSPGWGATGELFF.

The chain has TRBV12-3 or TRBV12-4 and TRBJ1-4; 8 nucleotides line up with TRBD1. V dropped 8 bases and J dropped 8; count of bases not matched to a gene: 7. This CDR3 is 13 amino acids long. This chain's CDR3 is CASLKQGGEKLFF. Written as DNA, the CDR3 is TGTGCCAGCCTTAAACAGGGGGGAGAAAAACTGTTTTTT.

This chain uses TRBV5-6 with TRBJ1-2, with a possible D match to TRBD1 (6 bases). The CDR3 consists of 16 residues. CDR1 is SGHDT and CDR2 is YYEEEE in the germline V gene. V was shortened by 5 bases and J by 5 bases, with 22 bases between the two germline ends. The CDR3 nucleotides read TGTGCCAGCAGGGCACCTGTCTTTCAGGGGAATTATGGCTACACCTTC. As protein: CASRAPVFQGNYGYTF.

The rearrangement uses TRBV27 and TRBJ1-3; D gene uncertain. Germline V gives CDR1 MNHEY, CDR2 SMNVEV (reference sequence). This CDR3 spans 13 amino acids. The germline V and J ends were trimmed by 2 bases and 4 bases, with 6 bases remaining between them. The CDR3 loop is CASSLSSGNTIYF. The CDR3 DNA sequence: TGTGCCAGCAGTTTAAGTAGCGGAAACACCATATATTTT.

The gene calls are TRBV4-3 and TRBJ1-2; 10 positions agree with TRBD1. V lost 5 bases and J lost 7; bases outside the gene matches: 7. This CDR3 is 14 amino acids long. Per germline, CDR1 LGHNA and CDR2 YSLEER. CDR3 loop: CASSAGTGASGYTF. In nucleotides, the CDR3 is TGCGCCAGCAGCGCCGGGACAGGGGCTAGTGGCTACACCTTC.

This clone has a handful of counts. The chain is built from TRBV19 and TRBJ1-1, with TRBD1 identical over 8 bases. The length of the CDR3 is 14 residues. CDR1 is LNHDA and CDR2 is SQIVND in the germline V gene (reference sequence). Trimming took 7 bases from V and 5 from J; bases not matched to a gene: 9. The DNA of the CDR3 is TGTGCCAGTATACAGGACAGGGAAGGGACTGAAGCTTTCTTT. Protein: CASIQDREGTEAFF. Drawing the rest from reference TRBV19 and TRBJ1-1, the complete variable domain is DGGITQSPKYLFRKEGQNVTLSCEQNLNHDAMYWYRQDPGQGLRLIYYSQIVNDFQKGDIAEGYSVSREKKESFPLTVTSAQKNPTAFYLCASIQDREGTEAFFGQGTRLTVV.

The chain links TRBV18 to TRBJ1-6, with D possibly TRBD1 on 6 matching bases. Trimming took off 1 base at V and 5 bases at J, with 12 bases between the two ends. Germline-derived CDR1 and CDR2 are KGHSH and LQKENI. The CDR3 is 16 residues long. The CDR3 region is CASSPRGGVNNSPLHF. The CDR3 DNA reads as TGTGCCAGCTCACCACGAGGGGGGGTCAATAATTCACCCCTCCACTTT.

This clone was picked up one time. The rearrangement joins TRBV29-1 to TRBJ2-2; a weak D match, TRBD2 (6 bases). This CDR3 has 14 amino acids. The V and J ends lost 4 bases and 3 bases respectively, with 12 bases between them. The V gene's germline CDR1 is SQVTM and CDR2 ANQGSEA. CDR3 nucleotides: TGCAGCGTTGGGGTGACGGGGGACACCGGGGAGCTGTTTTTT. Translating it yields CSVGVTGDTGELFF.

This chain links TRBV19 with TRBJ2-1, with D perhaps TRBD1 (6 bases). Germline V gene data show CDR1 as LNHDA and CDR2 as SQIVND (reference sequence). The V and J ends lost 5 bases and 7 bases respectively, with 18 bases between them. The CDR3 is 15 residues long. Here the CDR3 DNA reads TGTGCCAGTAGTTCATACAGGGATCCCTCGAATGAGCAGTTCTTC. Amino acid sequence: CASSSYRDPSNEQFF.

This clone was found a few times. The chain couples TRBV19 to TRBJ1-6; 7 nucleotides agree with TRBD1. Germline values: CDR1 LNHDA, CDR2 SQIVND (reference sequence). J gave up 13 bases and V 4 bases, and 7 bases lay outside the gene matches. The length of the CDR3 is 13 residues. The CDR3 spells CASSRGQMTPLHF. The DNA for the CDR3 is TGTGCCAGTAGTAGGGGACAGATGACGCCCCTCCACTTT.

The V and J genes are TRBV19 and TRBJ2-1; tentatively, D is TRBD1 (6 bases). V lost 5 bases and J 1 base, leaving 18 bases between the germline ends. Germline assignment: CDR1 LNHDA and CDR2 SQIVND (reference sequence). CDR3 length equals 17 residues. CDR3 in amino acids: CASSEPFSGASYNEQFF. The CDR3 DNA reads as TGTGCCAGTAGTGAACCCTTCTCAGGGGCATCCTACAATGAGCAGTTCTTC.

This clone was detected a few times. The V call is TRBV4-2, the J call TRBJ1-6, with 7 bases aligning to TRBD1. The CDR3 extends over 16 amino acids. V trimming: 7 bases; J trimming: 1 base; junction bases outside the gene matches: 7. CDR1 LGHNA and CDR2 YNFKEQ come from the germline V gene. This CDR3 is CASTPVTGSYNSPLHF. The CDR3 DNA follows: TGTGCCAGCACCCCCGTGACAGGGTCCTATAATTCACCCCTCCACTTT.

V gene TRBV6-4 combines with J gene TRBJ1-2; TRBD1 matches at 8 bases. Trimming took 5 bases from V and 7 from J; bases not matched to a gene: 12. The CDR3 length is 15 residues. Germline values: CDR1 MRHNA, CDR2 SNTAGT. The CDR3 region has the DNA TGTGCCAGCAGTCCCGCGACAGGGGCTAGAGCTGGCTACACCTTC. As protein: CASSPATGARAGYTF.

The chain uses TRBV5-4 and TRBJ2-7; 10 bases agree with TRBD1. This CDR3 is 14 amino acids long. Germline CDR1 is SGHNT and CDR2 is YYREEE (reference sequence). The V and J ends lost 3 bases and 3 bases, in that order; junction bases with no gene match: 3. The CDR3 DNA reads TGTGCCAGCAGCTCGGGACAGGGGATCTACGAGCAGTACTTC. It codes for CASSSGQGIYEQYF.

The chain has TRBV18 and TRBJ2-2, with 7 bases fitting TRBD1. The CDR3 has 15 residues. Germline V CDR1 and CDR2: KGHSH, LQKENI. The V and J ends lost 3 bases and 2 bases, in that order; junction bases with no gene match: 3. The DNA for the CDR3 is TGTGCCAGCTCACCGACAGGGATCAACACCGGGGAGCTGTTTTTT. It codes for CASSPTGINTGELFF.

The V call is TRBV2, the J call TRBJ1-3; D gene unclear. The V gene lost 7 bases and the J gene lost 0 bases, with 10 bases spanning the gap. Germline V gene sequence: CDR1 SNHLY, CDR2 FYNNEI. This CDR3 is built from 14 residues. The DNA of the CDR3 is TGTGCCAGCAAACGGGGATTCTCTGGAAACACCATATATTTT. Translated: CASKRGFSGNTIYF.

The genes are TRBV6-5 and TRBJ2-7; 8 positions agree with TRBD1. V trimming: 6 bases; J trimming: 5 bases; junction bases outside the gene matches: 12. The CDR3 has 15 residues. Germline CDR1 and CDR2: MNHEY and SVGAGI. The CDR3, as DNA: TGTGCCAGCAGCTCTGCCCAGGGGGCGCCCAACGAGCAGTACTTC. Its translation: CASSSAQGAPNEQYF.

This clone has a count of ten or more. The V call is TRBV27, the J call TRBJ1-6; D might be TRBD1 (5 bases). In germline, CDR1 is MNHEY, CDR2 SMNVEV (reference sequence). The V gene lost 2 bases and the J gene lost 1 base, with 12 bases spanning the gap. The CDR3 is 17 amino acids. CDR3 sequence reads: CASSLRRDRSYNSPLHF. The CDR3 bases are TGTGCCAGCAGTTTAAGGAGGGACCGTTCCTATAATTCACCCCTCCACTTT.

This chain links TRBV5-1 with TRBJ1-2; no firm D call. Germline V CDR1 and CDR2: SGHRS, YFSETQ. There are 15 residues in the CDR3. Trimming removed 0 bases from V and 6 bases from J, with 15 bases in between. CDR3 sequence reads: CASSLELAGADGYTF. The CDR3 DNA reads TGCGCCAGCAGCTTGGAGTTGGCAGGCGCCGATGGCTACACCTTC.

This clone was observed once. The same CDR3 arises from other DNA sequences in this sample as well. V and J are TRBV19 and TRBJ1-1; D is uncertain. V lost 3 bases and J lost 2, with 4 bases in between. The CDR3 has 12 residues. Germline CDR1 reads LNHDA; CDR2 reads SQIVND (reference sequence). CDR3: CASSIVNTEAFF. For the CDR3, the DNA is TGTGCCAGTAGTATCGTAAACACTGAAGCTTTCTTT.

The CDR3 nucleotides read TGTGCCAGCAGGCTCAGGGGTAACTATGGCTACACCTTC. This codes for CASRLRGNYGYTF. The chain has TRBV27 and TRBJ1-2; tentative D call: TRBD1 (6 bases). V was cut by 6 bases and J by 1 base, with 9 bases left in between. CDR1 MNHEY and CDR2 SMNVEV come from the germline V gene (reference sequence). The CDR3 is 13 amino acids.

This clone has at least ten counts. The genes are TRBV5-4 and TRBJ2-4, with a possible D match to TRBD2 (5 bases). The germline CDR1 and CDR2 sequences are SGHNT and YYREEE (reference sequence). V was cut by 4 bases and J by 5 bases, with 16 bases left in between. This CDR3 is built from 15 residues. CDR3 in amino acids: CASSVGSGFENIQYF. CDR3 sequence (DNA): TGTGCCAGCAGCGTTGGATCGGGGTTTGAAAACATTCAGTACTTC.